These 28 T cell receptor beta chains were sequenced from one sample in a study of radiotherapy plus CTLA-4 blockade in lung cancer. Clones were read by immunoSEQ multiplex PCR, and TCRdb kept only the in-frame ones, dropping some. The sample lists 90,000 to 100,000 clones, 65% to 75% occurring once. Sequencing was performed on peripheral blood, taken from a patient treated with radiotherapy plus ipilimumab. These TCRs come from a human donor with non-small cell lung cancer who had a partial response to radiotherapy plus ipilimumab. Some clones in this sample may be carry-over from other donors' samples.

The chain joins TRBV6-1 to TRBJ1-1, with TRBD1 matching over 7 bases. V trimming: 5 bases; J trimming: 5 bases; junction bases outside the gene matches: 8. CDR3 length: 14 residues. The germline V gene encodes CDR1 MNHNS and CDR2 SASEGT. The CDR3 DNA sequence: TGTGCCAGCAGTATAAGGGGGCGCGATACTGAAGCTTTCTTT. Amino acids: CASSIRGRDTEAFF.

The rearrangement uses TRBV5-6 and TRBJ2-3; the D is unclear. Germline loops: CDR1 SGHDT, CDR2 YYEEEE. The CDR3 has 15 amino acids. The ends were cut back, 2 bases at V and 0 bases at J, with 10 bases in the middle. The CDR3 loop reads CASSFGGKSTDTQYF. For the CDR3, the DNA is TGTGCCAGCAGCTTCGGCGGCAAGAGCACAGATACGCAGTATTTT.

The rearrangement uses TRBV14 and TRBJ1-2, with TRBD1 matching over 8 bases. V dropped 0 bases and J dropped 5; count of bases not matched to a gene: 5. Germline CDR1 is SGHDN and CDR2 is FVKESK. The CDR3 is 15 residues long. CDR3 loop: CASSQDDRGLYGYTF. The CDR3 DNA is TGTGCCAGCAGCCAAGACGACAGGGGATTGTATGGCTACACCTTC. Based on the CDR3 plus reference TRBV14 and TRBJ1-2, the full variable domain is EAGVTQFPSHSVIEKGQTVTLRCDPISGHDNLYWYRRVMGKEIKFLLHFVKESKQDESGMPNNRFLAERTGGTYSTLKVQPAELEDSGVYFCASSQDDRGLYGYTFGSGTRLTVV.

The table lists this clone with a count of one. The gene calls are TRBV30 and TRBJ2-3; possible D gene TRBD2, 7 bases. The V and J ends lost 2 bases and 0 bases respectively, with 18 bases between them. Germline CDR1 reads GTSNPN; CDR2 reads SVGIG (reference sequence). The CDR3 length is 17 residues. Here the CDR3 reads CAWSRGGARSSTDTQYF. The CDR3 bases are TGTGCCTGGAGTAGGGGGGGGGCTAGGTCGAGCACAGATACGCAGTATTTT.

The gene calls are TRBV6-6 and TRBJ2-7; 7 bases are shared with TRBD1. V lost 2 bases, J lost 5 bases, and 9 bases stayed unmatched. Germline V gene sequence: CDR1 MNHNY, CDR2 SVGAGI (reference sequence). This CDR3 has 15 residues. The CDR3 region has the DNA TGTGCCAGCAGTTACCAGCGGACAGGCCTCAACGAGCAGTACTTC. Amino acids: CASSYQRTGLNEQYF.

This clone was seen just once. J is TRBJ2-7 and V is TRBV6-5, with 10 bases identical to TRBD2. The CDR3 is 14 residues long. Trimming removed 5 bases from V and 4 bases from J; junction bases left unmatched: 5. The germline V gene encodes CDR1 MNHEY and CDR2 SVGAGI. CDR3 residues: CASSASGSIYEQYF. In DNA form, the CDR3 reads TGTGCCAGCAGTGCTAGCGGGAGTATTTACGAGCAGTACTTC.

This clone was observed a handful of times. The rearrangement links TRBV28 to TRBJ1-1; D gene ambiguous. V gave up 3 bases and J gave up 1 base, with 21 bases separating them. CDR1 and CDR2 (germline): MDHEN, SYDVKM. The CDR3 has 18 amino acids. CDR3 nucleotides: TGTGCCAGCAGTTTCAGTTTTGGCCTCAGAGGATCGAACACTGAAGCTTTCTTT. Protein product: CASSFSFGLRGSNTEAFF. Complete variable domain (other parts from reference TRBV28 and TRBJ1-1): DVKVTQSSRYLVKRTGEKVFLECVQDMDHENMFWYRQDPGLGLRLIYFSYDVKMKEKGDIPEGYSVSREKKERFSLILESASTNQTSMYLCASSFSFGLRGSNTEAFFGQGTRLTVV.

The chain links TRBV10-3 to TRBJ2-7, with 9 bases identical to TRBD1. The CDR3 extends over 15 amino acids. V was pared by 8 bases and J by 0 bases, with 8 bases of the junction left unmatched. Germline V lookup: CDR1 ENHRY, CDR2 SYGVKD. Here the CDR3 DNA reads TGTGCCATCGCTTCCACGACAGGGGGCTCCTACGAGCAGTACTTC. It is translated as CAIASTTGGSYEQYF.

For this clone: Additional DNA sequences in this sample encode the identical CDR3. The V gene is TRBV5-1, the J gene TRBJ1-6, with D maybe TRBD1 (5 bases). The CDR3 has 12 amino acids. Germline V gene data show CDR1 as SGHRS and CDR2 as YFSETQ. V lost 4 bases and J lost 7, with 6 bases in between. The CDR3: CASSPGNSPLHF. Written as DNA, the CDR3 is TGCGCCAGCAGCCCAGGGAATTCACCCCTCCACTTT.

This clone was picked up one time. This chain uses TRBV7-9 with TRBJ1-4; a weak D match, TRBD1 (6 bases). V lost 5 bases to trimming and J lost 5 bases, with 12 bases between them. This CDR3 region has 14 residues. Germline-derived CDR1 and CDR2 are SEHNR and FQNEAQ (reference sequence). This CDR3 reads CASSPTGNNEKLFF. The CDR3 DNA reads as TGTGCCAGCAGCCCTACAGGGAACAATGAAAAACTGTTTTTT.

This clone has more than one count but fewer than ten. The chain carries TRBV2 and TRBJ2-7, with 8 bases that match TRBD1. CDR1 is SNHLY and CDR2 is FYNNEI in the germline V gene. J lost 7 bases, V lost 2 bases, and 13 bases had no gene match. The CDR3 extends over 16 amino acids. The CDR3 here is CASSERGRQGPGEQYF. The CDR3 DNA reads as TGTGCCAGCAGTGAAAGAGGGCGACAGGGGCCGGGAGAGCAGTACTTC.

This clone showed up just a few times. The V and J genes are TRBV4-2 and TRBJ2-2, with a possible D match to TRBD2 (6 bases). This CDR3 has 16 amino acids. Germline loops: CDR1 LGHNA, CDR2 YNFKEQ. V was clipped by 1 base and J by 7 bases, with 16 bases between them. The CDR3 sequence: CASSQGQTREDGELFF. The DNA for the CDR3 is TGTGCCAGCAGCCAAGGACAGACGAGGGAGGACGGGGAGCTGTTTTTT.

This clone was recorded a few times. The CDR3 region has the DNA TGTGCCAGCAGCCAGGGAGGGGGAGGCAGCTCCTACGAGCAGTACTTC. Its translation is CASSQGGGGSSYEQYF. The chain links TRBV9 to TRBJ2-7, with D perhaps TRBD2 (7 bases). The CDR3 contains 16 residues. V was trimmed by 4 bases and J by 0 bases, leaving 17 bases between them. Germline assignment: CDR1 SGDLS and CDR2 YYNGEE.

This clone has a handful of counts. CDR3 sequence reads: CASSARGTGRMSGTDTQYF. The DNA for the CDR3 is TGTGCCAGCAGCGCCCGGGGGACAGGGAGGATGTCGGGCACAGATACGCAGTATTTT. The chain recombines TRBV9 with TRBJ2-3; 9 bases agree with TRBD1. From germline, CDR1 is SGDLS and CDR2 YYNGEE. V lost 3 bases to trimming and J lost 1 base; unmatched junction nucleotides: 15. The CDR3 spans 19 residues. The variable domain in full, with the rest retrieved from reference TRBV9 and TRBJ2-3, is DSGVTQTPKHLITATGQRVTLRCSPRSGDLSVYWYQQSLDQGLQFLIQYYNGEERAKGNILERFSAQQFPDLHSELNLSSLELGDSALYFCASSARGTGRMSGTDTQYFGPGTRLTVL.

The table lists this clone with many counts. V gene TRBV6-5 combines with J gene TRBJ1-4, with TRBD1 matching over 7 bases. The CDR3 runs 14 residues. Germline trimming cut 0 bases from V and 8 bases from J; bases unmatched to any gene: 3. Germline loops: CDR1 MNHEY, CDR2 SVGAGI. The CDR3 DNA reads as TGTGCCAGCAGTTACTCTCAGGGGGGCGAAAAACTGTTTTTT. Its protein product is CASSYSQGGEKLFF.

This clone was seen a handful of times. V gene TRBV7-2 combines with J gene TRBJ2-7; D is possibly TRBD2 (5 bases). Germline V gene lookup returns CDR1 SGHTA and CDR2 FQGNSA. V lost 5 bases and J lost 0, with 11 bases in between. This CDR3 is 14 amino acids long. CDR3 sequence reads: CASSPSGPSYEQYF. The CDR3 DNA is TGTGCCAGCAGCCCGAGCGGACCCTCCTACGAGCAGTACTTC.

The CDR3 DNA follows: TGTGCCAGCAGTGGGGATTTAAGGGGGCGTATGGAGACCCAGTACTTC. This encodes CASSGDLRGRMETQYF. The chain links TRBV2 to TRBJ2-5, with TRBD1 matching 7 bases. J lost 5 bases, V lost 4 bases, and 13 bases had no gene match. CDR1 is SNHLY and CDR2 is FYNNEI in the germline V gene. The CDR3 is made up of 16 amino acids.

V usage is TRBV6-5 and J usage is TRBJ2-7; possibly TRBD1 for D (5 bases). CDR1 is MNHEY, CDR2 SVGAGI, per germline. Trimming took 6 bases from V and 8 from J, leaving 14 bases between them. The CDR3 is made up of 12 amino acids. The CDR3 sequence: CASSSTDWQQYF. Here the CDR3 DNA reads TGTGCCAGCAGCTCGACAGACTGGCAGCAGTACTTC.

V and J are TRBV6-1 and TRBJ2-5; TRBD1 might be the D (5 bases). The assigned J gene may be wrong: the sequence end matches TRBJ2-7 better. The germline gives CDR1 MNHNS, CDR2 SASEGT. This CDR3 is 15 amino acids long. CDR3 DNA sequence: TGTGCCAGCAGTGAGATGGTACAGGCTACCTACGAGCAGTACTTC. Residues: CASSEMVQATYEQYF.

Turning to this clone: This CDR3 fails to terminate in the conserved phenylalanine or tryptophan, so it likely reflects a read error. This chain connects TRBV19 to TRBJ2-7; 15 bases agree with TRBD2. The V gene end was trimmed by 5 bases and the J gene end by 2 bases; junction bases not matched to a gene: 7. The CDR3 sequence is 17 residues long. Germline CDR1 is LNHDA and CDR2 is SQIVND (reference sequence). The CDR3 is CASSYGLAGGPAYEQYL. The CDR3 DNA follows: TGTGCCAGTAGTTACGGACTAGCGGGAGGGCCAGCCTACGAGCAGTACCTC.

The CDR3 sequence: CASSQGGIDTEAFF. Here the CDR3 DNA reads TGCGCCAGCAGCCAAGGAGGGATTGACACTGAAGCTTTCTTT. V usage is TRBV4-3 and J usage is TRBJ1-1, with D hard to call. From germline, CDR1 is LGHNA and CDR2 YSLEER. With 1 base removed from V and 3 bases from J, the gap between germline ends came to 9 bases. CDR3 length: 14 amino acids.

CDR3 region: CASSPMGQNTEAFF. The CDR3 nucleotides read TGTGCCAGCAGCCCGATGGGACAGAACACTGAAGCTTTCTTT. The chain recombines TRBV11-3 with TRBJ1-1; D is possibly TRBD1 (6 bases). CDR1 is SGHNT, CDR2 YENEEA, per germline. This CDR3 is 14 amino acids long. With 5 bases removed from V and 1 base from J, the gap between germline ends came to 11 bases.

This clone was found once. V usage is TRBV29-1 and J usage is TRBJ2-1; TRBD1 matches 7 bases. The CDR3 spans 11 residues. V lost 6 bases to trimming and J lost 4 bases; unmatched junction nucleotides: 0. CDR1 SQVTM and CDR2 ANQGSEA come from the germline V gene. CDR3 loop: CSVGQYNEQFF. The CDR3 bases are TGCAGCGTGGGACAGTACAATGAGCAGTTCTTC.

This clone turned up a few times. The chain links TRBV5-1 to TRBJ2-1; 10 bases agree with TRBD2. The CDR3 loop spans 16 amino acids. V trimming: 4 bases; J trimming: 4 bases; junction bases outside the gene matches: 8. Germline CDR1 and CDR2: SGHRS and YFSETQ. This CDR3 is CASSTYRTSGYNEQFF. The CDR3 coding sequence is TGCGCCAGCAGCACTTACCGGACTAGCGGATACAATGAGCAGTTCTTC.

V and J are TRBV18 and TRBJ1-6, with D uncertain. Germline loops: CDR1 KGHSH, CDR2 LQKENI. Trimming removed 2 bases at V and 6 bases at J, with 8 bases between. The CDR3 is made up of 14 amino acids. CDR3 loop: CASSPDITNSPLHF. The CDR3, as DNA: TGTGCCAGCTCACCAGACATTACTAATTCACCCCTCCACTTT.

The rearrangement uses TRBV10-1 and TRBJ2-3; 7 bases are shared with TRBD2. Germline CDR1 WNHNN, CDR2 SYGVQD (reference sequence). The CDR3 loop spans 15 amino acids. Trimming removed 1 base from V and 8 bases from J; junction bases left unmatched: 9. In DNA form, the CDR3 reads TGCGCCAGCAGTGAGTGGGGGGGAGCCGGGGGTACGCAGTATTTT. Protein product: CASSEWGGAGGTQYF.

The chain uses TRBV28 and TRBJ2-4; 7 bases are shared with TRBD2. Germline CDR1 reads MDHEN; CDR2 reads SYDVKM. The J segment lost 6 bases and the V segment lost 7 bases, leaving 12 bases of the junction unmatched. The CDR3 runs to 15 residues. The DNA of the CDR3 is TGTGCCAGCACCCTCGCCGGGACTATGAGAAACATTCAGTACTTC. It specifies CASTLAGTMRNIQYF.

This clone was observed a few times. V gene TRBV19 combines with J gene TRBJ1-2; weak D call: TRBD1 (6 bases). The germline V gene encodes CDR1 LNHDA and CDR2 SQIVND (reference sequence). Trimming took off 3 bases at V and 5 bases at J, with 16 bases between the two ends. The CDR3 loop spans 15 amino acids. The CDR3 DNA reads as TGTGCCAGTAGTATCGGACAGCTAAAGGCGTATGGCTACACCTTC. It translates to CASSIGQLKAYGYTF.